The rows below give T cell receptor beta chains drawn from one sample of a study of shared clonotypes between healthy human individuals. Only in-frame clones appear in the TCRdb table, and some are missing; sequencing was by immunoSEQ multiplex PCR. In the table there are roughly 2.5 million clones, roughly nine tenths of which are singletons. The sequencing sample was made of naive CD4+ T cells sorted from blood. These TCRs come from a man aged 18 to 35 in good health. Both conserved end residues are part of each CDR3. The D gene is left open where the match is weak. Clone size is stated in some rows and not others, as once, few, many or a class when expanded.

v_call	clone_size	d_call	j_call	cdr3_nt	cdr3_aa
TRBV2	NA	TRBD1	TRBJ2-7	TGTGCCAGCAAGGGGACAGCGCTATACGAGCAGTACTTC	CASKGTALYEQYF
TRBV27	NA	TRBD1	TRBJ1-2	TGTGCCAGCAGTTCAATAGGGACAGGTGTTTATTATGGCTACACCTTC	CASSSIGTGVYYGYTF
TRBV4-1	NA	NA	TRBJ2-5	TGCGCCAGCAGCCAATGGACCTCGGGGAGCTCTAGGATCCAAGAGACCCAGTACTTC	CASSQWTSGSSRIQETQYF
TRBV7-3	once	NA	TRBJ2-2	TGTGCCAGCAGCATATTACAGGGAGAGGCGCTGTTTTTT	CASSILQGEALFF
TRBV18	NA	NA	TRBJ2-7	TGTGCCAGCTCACCACCGAGGACGTCCGAGCAGTACTTC	CASSPPRTSEQYF
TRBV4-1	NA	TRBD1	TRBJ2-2	TGCGCCAGCAGCCAAACCCGGGACAGGAGGACCGCGAACACCGGGGAGCTGTTTTTT	CASSQTRDRRTANTGELFF
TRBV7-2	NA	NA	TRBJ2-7	TGTGCCAGCAGCGACCGGGACGGGAGTTACGAGCAGTACTTC	CASSDRDGSYEQYF
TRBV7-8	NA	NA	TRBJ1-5	TGTGCCAGCAGCTTAGGACAGTGGGTGGGTCAGCCCCAGCATTTT	CASSLGQWVGQPQHF
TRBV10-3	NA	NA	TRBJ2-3	TGTGCCATCAGTGGACTAGTCGGTGGCACAGATACGCAGTATTTT	CAISGLVGGTDTQYF
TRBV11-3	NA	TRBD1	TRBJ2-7	TGTGCCAGCAGCTACGACAGGGGCTCCTACGAGCAGTACTTC	CASSYDRGSYEQYF
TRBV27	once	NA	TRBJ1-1	TGTGCCAGCAGTTTGGTGGTCCCCTACACTGAAGCTTTCTTT	CASSLVVPYTEAFF
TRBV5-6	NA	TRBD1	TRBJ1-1	TGTGCCAGCAGCCCTCGGACAGGGGGAGGCATGAACACTGAAGCTTTCTTT	CASSPRTGGGMNTEAFF
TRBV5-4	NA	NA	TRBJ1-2	TGTGCCAGCAGCGGAGACCCCGACAGGTCGGGATATGGTGGCTACACCTTC	CASSGDPDRSGYGGYTF
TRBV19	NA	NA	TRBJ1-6	TGTGCCAGTAGTATAACAGTTGAGGATAATTCACCCCTCCACTTT	CASSITVEDNSPLHF
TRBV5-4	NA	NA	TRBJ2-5	TGTGCCAGCAGCGGCCGGGACTCTCAAGAGACCCAGTACTTC	CASSGRDSQETQYF
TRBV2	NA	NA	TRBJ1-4	TGTGCCAGCAGGCCCGCGGGGGGACTGAGTGAAAAACTGTTTTTT	CASRPAGGLSEKLFF
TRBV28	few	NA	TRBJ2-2	TGTGCCAGCCGTCAAGGAGGGAGTTTGTTTTTT	CASRQGGSLFF
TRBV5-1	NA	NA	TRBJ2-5	TGCGCCAGCAGCCCAGCGTACTATCTGGGGGGTGGGGAGACCCAGTACTTC	CASSPAYYLGGGETQYF
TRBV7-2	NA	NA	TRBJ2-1	TGTGCCAGCAGCTTAAAGGGCCTGGCCCCGCAGTTCTTC	CASSLKGLAPQFF
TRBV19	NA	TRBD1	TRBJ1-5	TGTGCCAGTAGTATAGAAGACAGGGACAATCAGCCCCAGCATTTT	CASSIEDRDNQPQHF
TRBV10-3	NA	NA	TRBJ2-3	TGTGCCGTACAGGGCAGCACAGATACGCAGTATTTT	CAVQGSTDTQYF
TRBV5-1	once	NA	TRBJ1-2	TGCGCCAGCAGCTTGAATTCCCCTTTAGGGTATGGCTACACCTTC	CASSLNSPLGYGYTF
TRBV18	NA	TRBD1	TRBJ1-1	TGTGCCAGCTCCCGCGGACAGGGGGGGAGAACTGAAGCTTTCTTT	CASSRGQGGRTEAFF
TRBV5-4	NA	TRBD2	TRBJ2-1	TGTGCCAGCAGCCTGGGACTAGCTGTCTACAATGAGCAGTTCTTC	CASSLGLAVYNEQFF
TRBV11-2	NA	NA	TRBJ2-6	TGTGCCAGCAGATTACTCCGGACGGCTCCTATCTCTGGGGCCAACGTCCTGACTTTC	CASRLLRTAPISGANVLTF